This entry is about one T cell receptor (beta chain). What antigen it recognizes has not been identified. Qualities for individual bases were not recorded, and no much larger clone is one base off. These data are taken from a study of T cell responses to AZD1222 COVID-19 vaccine (dated by TCRdb to about 2021). General notes on the study: AZD1222 recipients whose second dose came at about 4 weeks and those whose second dose came at about 12 weeks were combined into one group, since spike-specific TCR depth and breadth did not differ between the two schedules. TCR sequencing was performed for 230 to 250 trial participants, of whom around 200 were given two doses of AZD1222 and some 25 were given two doses of MenACWY control vaccine. Trial participants were enrolled by age into subgroups of 18-55, 56-69 and 70-plus years, and around 150, 29 and 61 TCR-sequenced participants, respectively, were included in these subgroups. Broad study findings and their caveats: Reportedly, close to half of the unique spike-specific TCRs recognized epitopes lying outside the regions that are mutated in the B.1.351 and B.1.1.7 variants. Because no samples from the day 14 peak response were available, repertoires could be characterized only after the peak T cell response. In the small 56-69-year group, the increase in depth fell short of significance, most likely because of low power. A significant rise in spike-specific TCR breadth and depth was observed after two AZD1222 doses relative to day 0 and relative to MenACWY recipients. CD4 TCRs associated with the vaccine covered the entire spike protein, and the dominant responses were in regions 160-218 and 743-854. Only 5 to 7 AZD1222 recipients were SARS-CoV-2 seropositive at baseline, limiting conclusions about previously exposed vaccinees. Most participants were white British and females outnumbered males, and the authors suggested that clonal diversity may have been underestimated.

The time point label corresponds to: baseline before first vaccination. Samples from vaccinated people were obtained from the UK trials COV001 and COV002, which included a single-blind randomized controlled phase 2/3 trial of AZD1222 (ChAdOx1 nCoV-19) in healthy adults. Trial participant PBMC samples were collected at day 0 and day 28 after the second dose for TCRbeta chain sequencing. The CDR3 regions of human TCRbeta chains were analyzed by immunosequencing. Per the original workflow: TCRs in the repertoires were matched against a reference library of SARS-CoV-2-specific TCRs that had been generated with the MIRA antigen-specificity platform. Breadth meant the fraction of unique TCRs that were SARS-CoV-2-associated, whereas depth meant the fraction of total T cells that were SARS-CoV-2-associated. Each spike-specific TCR was assigned to its reactive spike region and to a CD4 or CD8 class using the MIRA data. Log10-transformed breadth and depth values were compared by one-way ANOVA with Sidak's multiple comparisons tests. TCRdb holds this immuneACCESS table with in-frame rearrangements only. Some clones are missing; in checked studies, unresolved V genes explain under half, and the rest has no known cause. The V and J calls and clone size come from that table; D and trimming were worked out from the DNA. Counted in this sample were over 150,000 clones; around 90% of them appeared once. The ten largest clones represent over 15% of the sample.

For CDR1 and CDR2, the germline V gene lists MGHDK and SYGVNS. The CDR3 has 14 amino acids, counting the end cysteine and phenylalanine. The entry retains the CDR3 DNA only, 42 bases that are in frame from base 1. The germline V end is reduced by 8 bases and the J end by 4 bases; junction bases left unmatched: 10. Source: peripheral blood, taken on day 0 of AZD1222 vaccination. Recombination linked TRBV25-1 to TRBJ1-1; 7 middle bases align to TRBD1. The source is an adult in good health. The DNA sequence is given as TGTGCCAGCGGGCTAGGGGGCGCGGGCACTGAAGCTTTCTTT. It codes for CASGLGGAGTEAFF.